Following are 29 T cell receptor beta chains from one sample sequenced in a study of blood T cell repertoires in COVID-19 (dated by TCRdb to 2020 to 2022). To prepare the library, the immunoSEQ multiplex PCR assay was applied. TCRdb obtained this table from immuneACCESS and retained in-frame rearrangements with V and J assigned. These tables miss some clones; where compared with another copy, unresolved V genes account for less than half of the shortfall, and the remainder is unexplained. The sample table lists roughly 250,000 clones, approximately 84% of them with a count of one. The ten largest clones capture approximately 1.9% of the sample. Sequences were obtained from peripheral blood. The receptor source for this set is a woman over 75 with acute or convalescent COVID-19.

CDR3 coding DNA: TGTGCCAGTAGTAGGACTAGCGGGAGATACGAGCAGTACTTC. It encodes CASSRTSGRYEQYF. The chain has TRBV19 and TRBJ2-7, with 13 bases lining up with TRBD2. V lost 4 bases and J lost 4; bases outside the gene matches: 1. The CDR3 has 14 residues. The germline V gene has CDR1 LNHDA and CDR2 SQIVND (reference sequence).

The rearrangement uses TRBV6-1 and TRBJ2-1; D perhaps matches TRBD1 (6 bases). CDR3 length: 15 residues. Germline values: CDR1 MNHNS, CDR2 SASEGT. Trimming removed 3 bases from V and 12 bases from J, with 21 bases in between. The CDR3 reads CASSDKLDTIQGQFF. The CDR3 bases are TGTGCCAGCAGTGATAAACTAGATACTATACAGGGGCAGTTCTTC.

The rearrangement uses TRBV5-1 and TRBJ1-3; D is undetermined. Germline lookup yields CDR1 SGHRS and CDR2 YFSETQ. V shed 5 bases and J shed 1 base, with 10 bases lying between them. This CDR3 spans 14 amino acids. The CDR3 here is CASRESGSGNTIYF. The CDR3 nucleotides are TGCGCCAGCAGGGAATCGGGGTCTGGAAACACCATATATTTT.

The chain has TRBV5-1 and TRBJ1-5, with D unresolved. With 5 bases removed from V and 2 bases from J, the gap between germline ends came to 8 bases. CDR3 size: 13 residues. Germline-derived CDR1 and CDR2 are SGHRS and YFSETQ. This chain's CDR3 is CASSDTGNQPQHF. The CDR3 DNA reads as TGCGCCAGCAGTGACACAGGCAATCAGCCCCAGCATTTT.

This chain's CDR3 is CASSLVLANQETQYF. CDR3 DNA sequence: TGTGCCAGCAGCTTAGTTCTAGCGAATCAAGAGACCCAGTACTTC. This rearrangement joins TRBV7-8 to TRBJ2-5; D possibly corresponds to TRBD2 (6 bases). The CDR3 loop spans 15 amino acids. V dropped 1 base and J dropped 2 bases, with 11 bases sitting between them. The germline V gene has CDR1 SGHVS and CDR2 FQNEAQ.

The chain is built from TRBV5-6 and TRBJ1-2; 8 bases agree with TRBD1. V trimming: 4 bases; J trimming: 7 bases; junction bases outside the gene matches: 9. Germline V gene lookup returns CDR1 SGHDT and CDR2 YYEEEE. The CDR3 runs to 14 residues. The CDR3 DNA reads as TGTGCCAGCAGCCGTTCCGGGACAGGCATTGGCTACACCTTC. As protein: CASSRSGTGIGYTF.

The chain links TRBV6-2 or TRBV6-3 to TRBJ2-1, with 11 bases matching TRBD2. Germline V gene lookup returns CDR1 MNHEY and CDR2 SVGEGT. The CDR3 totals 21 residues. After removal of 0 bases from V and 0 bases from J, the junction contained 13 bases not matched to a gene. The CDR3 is CASSYSQRGSGRVSSYNEQFF. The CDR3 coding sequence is TGTGCCAGCAGTTACTCCCAGAGGGGTAGCGGGAGGGTAAGCTCCTACAATGAGCAGTTCTTC.

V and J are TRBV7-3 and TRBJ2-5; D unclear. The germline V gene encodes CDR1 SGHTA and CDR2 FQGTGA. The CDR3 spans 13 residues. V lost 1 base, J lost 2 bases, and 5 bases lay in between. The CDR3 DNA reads TGTGCCAGCAGCTTAATGGAGCAAGAGACCCAGTACTTC. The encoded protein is CASSLMEQETQYF. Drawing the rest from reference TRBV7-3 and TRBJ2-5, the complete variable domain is GAGVSQTPSNKVTEKGKYVELRCDPISGHTALYWYRQSLGQGPEFLIYFQGTGAADDSGLPNDRFFAVRPEGSVSTLKIQRTERGDSAVYLCASSLMEQETQYFGPGTRLLVL.

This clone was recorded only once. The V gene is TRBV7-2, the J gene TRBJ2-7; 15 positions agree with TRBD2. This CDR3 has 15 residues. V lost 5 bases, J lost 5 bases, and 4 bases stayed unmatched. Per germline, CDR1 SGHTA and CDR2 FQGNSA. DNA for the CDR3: TGTGCCAGCAGCGAATGGACTAGCGGGGGGGACGAGCAGTACTTC. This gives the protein CASSEWTSGGDEQYF.

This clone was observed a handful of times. The CDR3 reads CASSPAQGSTDTQYF. CDR3 nucleotide sequence: TGTGCCAGCTCACCAGCACAGGGTAGCACAGATACGCAGTATTTT. The chain couples TRBV18 to TRBJ2-3; maybe TRBD1 (6 bases). V was cut by 2 bases and J by 0 bases, with 9 bases left in between. The CDR3 totals 15 residues. Germline V gene sequence: CDR1 KGHSH, CDR2 LQKENI.

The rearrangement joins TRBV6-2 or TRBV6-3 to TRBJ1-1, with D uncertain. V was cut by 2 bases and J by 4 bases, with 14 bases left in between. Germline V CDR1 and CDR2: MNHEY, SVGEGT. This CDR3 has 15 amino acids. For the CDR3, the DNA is TGTGCCAGCAGTTACCCATATGGCGGCAGCACTGAAGCTTTCTTT. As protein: CASSYPYGGSTEAFF.

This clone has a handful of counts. The CDR3 loop is CASSPRQTNTEAFF. CDR3 nucleotides: TGTGCCAGCTCACCACGACAGACGAACACTGAAGCTTTCTTT. The rearrangement joins TRBV18 to TRBJ1-1, with a possible D match to TRBD1 (5 bases). Germline lookup yields CDR1 KGHSH and CDR2 LQKENI. CDR3 length equals 14 residues. The V and J ends lost 1 base and 1 base respectively, with 7 bases between them.

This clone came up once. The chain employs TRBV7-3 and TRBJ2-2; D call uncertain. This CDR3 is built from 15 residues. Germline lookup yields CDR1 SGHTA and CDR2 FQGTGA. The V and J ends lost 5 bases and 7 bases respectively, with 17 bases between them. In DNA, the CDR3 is TGTGCCAGCAGCCCCCCTGGAGCCTTCGGCGGGGAGCTGTTTTTT. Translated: CASSPPGAFGGELFF.

The CDR3 region has the DNA TGTGCCAGCAGCCTTTATGTTAGGGGCAGTGGCTACACCTTC. Encoded protein: CASSLYVRGSGYTF. The chain uses TRBV2 and TRBJ1-2; a weak D match, TRBD1 (5 bases). Germline V lookup: CDR1 SNHLY, CDR2 FYNNEI. This CDR3 spans 14 amino acids. The germline V and J ends were trimmed by 6 bases and 7 bases, with 18 bases remaining between them.

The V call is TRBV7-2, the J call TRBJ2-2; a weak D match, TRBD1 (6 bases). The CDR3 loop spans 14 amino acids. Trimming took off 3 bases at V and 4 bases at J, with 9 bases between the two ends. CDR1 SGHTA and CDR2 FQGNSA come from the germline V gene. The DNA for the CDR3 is TGTGCCAGCAGCTTCTTACAGGGCACCGGGGAGCTGTTTTTT. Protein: CASSFLQGTGELFF.

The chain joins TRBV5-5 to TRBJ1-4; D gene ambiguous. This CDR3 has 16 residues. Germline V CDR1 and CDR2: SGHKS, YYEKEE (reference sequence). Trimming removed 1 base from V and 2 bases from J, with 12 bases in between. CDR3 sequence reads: CASSLSGLRTNEKLFF. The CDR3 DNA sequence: TGTGCCAGCAGCTTGTCCGGACTTCGGACTAATGAAAAACTGTTTTTT.

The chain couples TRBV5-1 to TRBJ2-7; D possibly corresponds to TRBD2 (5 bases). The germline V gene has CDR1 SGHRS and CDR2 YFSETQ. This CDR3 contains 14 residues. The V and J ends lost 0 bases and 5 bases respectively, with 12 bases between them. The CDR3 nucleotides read TGCGCCAGCAGCTTGGGAGGAGGTTTGGACGAGCAGTACTTC. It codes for CASSLGGGLDEQYF.

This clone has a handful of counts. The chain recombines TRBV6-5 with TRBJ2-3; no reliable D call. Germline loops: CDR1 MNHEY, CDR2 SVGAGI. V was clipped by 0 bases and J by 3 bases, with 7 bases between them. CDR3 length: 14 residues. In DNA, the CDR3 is TGTGCCAGCAGTTACTCGCCCACAACAGATACGCAGTATTTT. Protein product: CASSYSPTTDTQYF.

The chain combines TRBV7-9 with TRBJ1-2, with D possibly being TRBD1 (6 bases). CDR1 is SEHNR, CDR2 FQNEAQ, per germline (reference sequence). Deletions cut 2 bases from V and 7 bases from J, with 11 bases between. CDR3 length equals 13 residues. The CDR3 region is CASSLNREGGYTF. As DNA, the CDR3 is TGTGCCAGCAGCTTAAACAGGGAAGGTGGCTACACCTTC.

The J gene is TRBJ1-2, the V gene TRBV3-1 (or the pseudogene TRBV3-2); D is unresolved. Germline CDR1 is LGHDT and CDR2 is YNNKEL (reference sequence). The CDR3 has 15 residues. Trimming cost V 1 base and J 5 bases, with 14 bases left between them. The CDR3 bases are TGTGCCAGCAGCCAAGCGGGTGGAGGGCTTTATGGCTACACCTTC. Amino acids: CASSQAGGGLYGYTF.

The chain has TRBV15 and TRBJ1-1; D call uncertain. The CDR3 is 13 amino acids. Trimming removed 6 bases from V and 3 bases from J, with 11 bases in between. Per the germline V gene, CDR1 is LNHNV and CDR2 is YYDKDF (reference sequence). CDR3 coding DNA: TGTGCCACCAGTGCTATCGGGGACACTGAAGCTTTCTTT. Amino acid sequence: CATSAIGDTEAFF.

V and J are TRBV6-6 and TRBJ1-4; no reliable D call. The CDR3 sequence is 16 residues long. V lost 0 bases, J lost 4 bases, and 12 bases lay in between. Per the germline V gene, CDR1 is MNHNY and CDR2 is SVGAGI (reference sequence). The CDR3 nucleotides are TGTGCCAGCAGTTACTCGCCGGGTCACTATAATGAAAAACTGTTTTTT. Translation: CASSYSPGHYNEKLFF.

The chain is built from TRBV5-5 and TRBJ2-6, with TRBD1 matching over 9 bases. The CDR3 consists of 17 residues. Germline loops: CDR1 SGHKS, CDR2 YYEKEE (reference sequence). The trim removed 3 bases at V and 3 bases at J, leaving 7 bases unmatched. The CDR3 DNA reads TGTGCCAGCAGCTCCGGGACAGGGACACTTGGGGCCAACGTCCTGACTTTC. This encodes CASSSGTGTLGANVLTF.

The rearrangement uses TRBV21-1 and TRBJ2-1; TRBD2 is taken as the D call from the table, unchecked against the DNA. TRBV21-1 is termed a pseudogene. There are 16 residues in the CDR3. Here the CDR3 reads CASSKVEVVRYNEQFF. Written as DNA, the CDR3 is TGTGCCAGCAGCAAAGTCGAGGTTGTACGGTACAATGAGCAGTTCTTC.

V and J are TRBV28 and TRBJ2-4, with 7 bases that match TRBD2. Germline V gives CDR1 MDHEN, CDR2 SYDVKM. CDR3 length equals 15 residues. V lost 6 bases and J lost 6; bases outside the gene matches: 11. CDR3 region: CASSRGGVVGNIQYF. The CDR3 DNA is TGTGCCAGCAGCCGGGGAGGGGTCGTAGGAAACATTCAGTACTTC.

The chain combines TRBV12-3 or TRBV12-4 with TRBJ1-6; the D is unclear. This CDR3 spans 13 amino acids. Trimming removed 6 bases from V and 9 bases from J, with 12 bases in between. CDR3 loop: CASSFAEASPLHF. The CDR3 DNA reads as TGTGCCAGCAGCTTTGCCGAGGCTTCACCCCTCCACTTT.

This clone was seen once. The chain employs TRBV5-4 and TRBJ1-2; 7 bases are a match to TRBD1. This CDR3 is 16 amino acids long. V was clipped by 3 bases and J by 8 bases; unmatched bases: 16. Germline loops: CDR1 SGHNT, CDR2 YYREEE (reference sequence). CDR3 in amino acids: CASSWGSGRGAEGYTF. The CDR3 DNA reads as TGTGCCAGCAGCTGGGGGTCTGGCAGGGGGGCGGAGGGCTACACCTTC.

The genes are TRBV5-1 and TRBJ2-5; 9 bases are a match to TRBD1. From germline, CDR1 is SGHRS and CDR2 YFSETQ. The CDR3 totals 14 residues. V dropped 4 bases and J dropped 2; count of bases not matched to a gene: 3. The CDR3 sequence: CASSDRGGQETQYF. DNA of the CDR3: TGCGCCAGCAGCGACAGGGGGGGTCAAGAGACCCAGTACTTC.

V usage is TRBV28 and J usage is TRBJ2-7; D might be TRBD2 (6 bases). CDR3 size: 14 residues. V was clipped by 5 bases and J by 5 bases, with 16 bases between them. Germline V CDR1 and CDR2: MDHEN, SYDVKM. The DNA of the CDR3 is TGTGCCAGCAGTCCCCCCGGGGGAGAGAACGAGCAGTACTTC. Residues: CASSPPGGENEQYF.